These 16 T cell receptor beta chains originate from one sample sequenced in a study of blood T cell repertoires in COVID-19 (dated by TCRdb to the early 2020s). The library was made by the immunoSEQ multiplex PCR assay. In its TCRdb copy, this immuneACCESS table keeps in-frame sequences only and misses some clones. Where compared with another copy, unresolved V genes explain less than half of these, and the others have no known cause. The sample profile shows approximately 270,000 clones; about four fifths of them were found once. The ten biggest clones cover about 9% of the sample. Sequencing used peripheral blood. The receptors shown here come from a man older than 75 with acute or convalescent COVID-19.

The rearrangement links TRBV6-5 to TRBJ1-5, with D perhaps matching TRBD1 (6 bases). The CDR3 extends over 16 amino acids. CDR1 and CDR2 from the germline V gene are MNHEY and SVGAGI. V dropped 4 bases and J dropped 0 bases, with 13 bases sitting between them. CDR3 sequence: CASSSRTVRSNQPQHF. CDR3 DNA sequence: TGTGCCAGCAGTTCCAGGACAGTCCGTAGCAATCAGCCCCAGCATTTT.

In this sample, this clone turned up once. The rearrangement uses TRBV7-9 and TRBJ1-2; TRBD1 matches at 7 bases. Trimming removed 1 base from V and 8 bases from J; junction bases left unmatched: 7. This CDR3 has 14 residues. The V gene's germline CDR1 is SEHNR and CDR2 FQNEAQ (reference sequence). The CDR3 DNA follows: TGTGCCAGCAGCTTAGAACCTTCAGGGGGAGGCTACACCTTC. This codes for CASSLEPSGGGYTF.

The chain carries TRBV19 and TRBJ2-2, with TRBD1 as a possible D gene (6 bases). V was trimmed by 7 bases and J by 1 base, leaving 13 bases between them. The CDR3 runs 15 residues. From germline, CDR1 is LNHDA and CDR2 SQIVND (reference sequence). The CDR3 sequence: CASMRTGLNTGELFF. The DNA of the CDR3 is TGTGCCAGTATGCGAACAGGGTTGAACACCGGGGAGCTGTTTTTT.

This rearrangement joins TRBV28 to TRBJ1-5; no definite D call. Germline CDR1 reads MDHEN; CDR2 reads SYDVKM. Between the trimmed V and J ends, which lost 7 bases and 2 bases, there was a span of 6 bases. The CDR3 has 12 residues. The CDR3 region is CASTPGNQPQHF. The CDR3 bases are TGTGCCAGCACCCCGGGCAATCAGCCCCAGCATTTT.

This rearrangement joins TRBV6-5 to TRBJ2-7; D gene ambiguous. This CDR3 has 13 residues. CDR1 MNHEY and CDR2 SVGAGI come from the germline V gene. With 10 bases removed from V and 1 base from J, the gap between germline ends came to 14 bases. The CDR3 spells CATTPPGSYEQYF. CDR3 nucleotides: TGTGCCACTACACCCCCGGGTTCCTACGAGCAGTACTTC.

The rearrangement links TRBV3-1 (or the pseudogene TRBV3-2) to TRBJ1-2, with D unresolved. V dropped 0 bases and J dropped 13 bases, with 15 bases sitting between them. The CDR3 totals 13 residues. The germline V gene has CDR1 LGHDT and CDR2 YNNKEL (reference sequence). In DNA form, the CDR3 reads TGTGCCAGCAGCCAAGAAAGTATCGGTGTCTTCACCTTC. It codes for CASSQESIGVFTF.

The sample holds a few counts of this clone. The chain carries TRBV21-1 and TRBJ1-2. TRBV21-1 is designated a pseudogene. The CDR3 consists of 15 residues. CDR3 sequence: CASSKDEGLNYGYTF. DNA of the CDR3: TGTGCCAGCAGCAAAGACGAGGGTTTGAACTATGGCTACACCTTC.

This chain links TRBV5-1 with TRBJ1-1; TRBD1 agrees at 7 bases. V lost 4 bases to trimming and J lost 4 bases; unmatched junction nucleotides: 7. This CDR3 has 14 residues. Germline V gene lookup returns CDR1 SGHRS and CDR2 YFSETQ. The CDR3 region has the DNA TGCGCCAGCAGCCTACAGGGGCGTAGCACTGAAGCTTTCTTT. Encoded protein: CASSLQGRSTEAFF. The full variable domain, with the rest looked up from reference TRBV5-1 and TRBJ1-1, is KAGVTQTPRYLIKTRGQQVTLSCSPISGHRSVSWYQQTPGQGLQFLFEYFSETQRNKGNFPGRFSGRQFSNSRSEMNVSTLELGDSALYLCASSLQGRSTEAFFGQGTRLTVV.

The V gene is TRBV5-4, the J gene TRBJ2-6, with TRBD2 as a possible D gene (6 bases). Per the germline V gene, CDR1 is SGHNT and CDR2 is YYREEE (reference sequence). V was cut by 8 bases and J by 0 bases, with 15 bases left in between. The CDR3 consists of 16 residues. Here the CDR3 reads CASLGGTSSGANVLTF. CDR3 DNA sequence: TGTGCCAGTCTGGGCGGGACGAGCTCTGGGGCCAACGTCCTGACTTTC.

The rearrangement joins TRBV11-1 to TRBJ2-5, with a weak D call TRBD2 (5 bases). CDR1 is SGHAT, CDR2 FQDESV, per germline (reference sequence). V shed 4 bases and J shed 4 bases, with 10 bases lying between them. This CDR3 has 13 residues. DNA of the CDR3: TGTGCCAGCAGCTGGGGAGTGCGAGAGACCCAGTACTTC. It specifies CASSWGVRETQYF.

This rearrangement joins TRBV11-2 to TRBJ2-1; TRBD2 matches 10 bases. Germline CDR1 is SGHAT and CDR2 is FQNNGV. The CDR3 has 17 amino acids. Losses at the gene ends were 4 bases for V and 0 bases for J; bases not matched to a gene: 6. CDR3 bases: TGTGCCAGCAGCTCCACGGGACTAGCGAGCTCCTACAATGAGCAGTTCTTC. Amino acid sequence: CASSSTGLASSYNEQFF. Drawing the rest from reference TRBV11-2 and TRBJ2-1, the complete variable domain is EAGVAQSPRYKIIEKRQSVAFWCNPISGHATLYWYQQILGQGPKLLIQFQNNGVVDDSQLPKDRFSAERLKGVDSTLKIQPAKLEDSAVYLCASSSTGLASSYNEQFFGPGTRLTVL.

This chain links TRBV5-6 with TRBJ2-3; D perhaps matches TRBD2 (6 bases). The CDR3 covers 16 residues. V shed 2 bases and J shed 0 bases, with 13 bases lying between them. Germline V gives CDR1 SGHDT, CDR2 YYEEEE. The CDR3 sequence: CASSFLTGVSTDTQYF. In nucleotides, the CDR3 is TGTGCCAGCAGCTTCCTTACGGGGGTAAGCACAGATACGCAGTATTTT.

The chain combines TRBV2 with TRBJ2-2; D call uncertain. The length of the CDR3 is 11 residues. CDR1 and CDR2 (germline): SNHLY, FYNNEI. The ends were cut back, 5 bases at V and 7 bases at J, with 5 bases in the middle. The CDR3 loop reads CASSLYGELFF. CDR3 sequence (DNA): TGTGCCAGCAGTCTCTACGGGGAGCTGTTTTTT.

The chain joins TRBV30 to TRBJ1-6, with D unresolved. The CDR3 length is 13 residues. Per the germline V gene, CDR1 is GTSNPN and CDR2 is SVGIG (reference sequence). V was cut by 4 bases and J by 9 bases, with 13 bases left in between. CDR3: CAWTGISGSPLHF. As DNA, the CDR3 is TGTGCCTGGACGGGGATCTCCGGTTCACCCCTCCACTTT. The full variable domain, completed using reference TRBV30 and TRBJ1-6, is SQTIHQWPATLVQPVGSPLSLECTVEGTSNPNLYWYRQAAGRGLQLLFYSVGIGQISSEVPQNLSASRPQDRQFILSSKKLLLSDSGFYLCAWTGISGSPLHFGNGTRLTVT.

In nucleotides, the CDR3 is TGTGCCAGCAGCAAGGTAAAGATGAGATATAGCAATCAGCCCCAGCATTTT. Translating it yields CASSKVKMRYSNQPQHF. J is TRBJ1-5 and V is TRBV21-1. TRBV21-1 is a pseudogene. This CDR3 has 17 amino acids.

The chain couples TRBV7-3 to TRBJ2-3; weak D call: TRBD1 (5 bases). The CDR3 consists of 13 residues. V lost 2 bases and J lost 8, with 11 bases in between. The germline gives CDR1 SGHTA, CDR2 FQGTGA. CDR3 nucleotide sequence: TGTGCCAGCAGCTTAGAATTTAGGGGTACGCAGTATTTT. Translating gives CASSLEFRGTQYF. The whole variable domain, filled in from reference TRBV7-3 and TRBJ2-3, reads GAGVSQTPSNKVTEKGKYVELRCDPISGHTALYWYRQSLGQGPEFLIYFQGTGAADDSGLPNDRFFAVRPEGSVSTLKIQRTERGDSAVYLCASSLEFRGTQYFGPGTRLTVL.